The rows below give T cell receptor beta chains drawn from one sample of a study of T cell responses to AZD1222 COVID-19 vaccine. The repertoire was sequenced with immunoSEQ multiplex PCR; TCRdb's copy has only in-frame clones and lacks some. The sample lists 90,000 to 130,000 clones, roughly 80% occurring once. Sequenced here: peripheral blood, sampled on day 0 of AZD1222 vaccination. These receptors came from an adult in good health. Both conserved end residues are part of each CDR3. The D gene is left open where the match is weak. Size is stated for part of the rows, as once, few or many counts, or as a class when the clone is expanded.

j_gene,d_gene,v_gene,abundance,CDR3nt,CDR3aa
TRBJ2-2,NA,TRBV18,NA,TGTGCCAGCTCACCACAGCCAGGGGACAACACCGGGGAGCTGTTTTTT,CASSPQPGDNTGELFF
TRBJ1-2,TRBD1,TRBV27,once,TGTGCCAGCAGTTCCGCGGACAGGGGGCTTGACTATGGCTACACCTTC,CASSSADRGLDYGYTF
TRBJ2-1,TRBD1,TRBV27,NA,TGTGCCAGCAGTTGGGGACAGGGTAGAACGAATGAGCAGTTCTTC,CASSWGQGRTNEQFF
TRBJ1-2,NA,TRBV7-2,once,TGTGCCAGCAGCTTAAGCAGGGACTATGGCTACACCTTC,CASSLSRDYGYTF
TRBJ2-1,NA,TRBV9,NA,TGTGCCAGCAGCTTGGAACTAGTCGGGGCCTACAATGAGCAGTTCTTC,CASSLELVGAYNEQFF
TRBJ1-4,TRBD1,TRBV5-5,NA,TGTGCCAGCGGGATACCCGGGAAGGGGGCCTATAAACTGTTTTTT,CASGIPGKGAYKLFF
TRBJ2-1,NA,TRBV2,NA,TGTGCCAGCAGTTACTGGGGAACAGGGCGCAATGAGCAGTTCTTC,CASSYWGTGRNEQFF
TRBJ2-2,NA,TRBV5-1,NA,TGCGCCAGCAGCTTGGGGCGCACCGGGGAGCTGTTTTTT,CASSLGRTGELFF
TRBJ2-3,NA,TRBV11-2,once,TGTGCCAGCAGCTTAGATCGAAGCACAGATACGCAGTATTTT,CASSLDRSTDTQYF
TRBJ2-7,NA,TRBV25-1,medium-sized,TGTGCCAGCAGTGAATCCTACGAGCAGTACTTC,CASSESYEQYF
TRBJ2-7,TRBD2,TRBV6-1,NA,TGTGCCAGCAACGAAGCGGGGGGCCTCTCCTACGAGCAGTACTTC,CASNEAGGLSYEQYF
TRBJ1-2,NA,TRBV5-1,NA,TGCGCCAGCAGCCAAGGAGGGGGGGTAAACAATGGCTACACCTTC,CASSQGGGVNNGYTF
TRBJ1-5,NA,TRBV19,NA,TGTGCCAGTAGTTTGGGGGCCTCACAGCCCCAGCATTTT,CASSLGASQPQHF
TRBJ2-7,TRBD1,TRBV6-5,NA,TGTGCCAGCATGGGAGACAGGGGGGTCTACGAGCAGTACTTC,CASMGDRGVYEQYF
TRBJ2-5,TRBD2,TRBV6-1,once,TGTGCCAGCAGTGAAGTGGTAGCGGGCCTTCAAGAGACCCAGTACTTC,CASSEVVAGLQETQYF
TRBJ1-4,TRBD1,TRBV7-2,NA,TGTGCCAGCAGCTTAGCCCGCCAGGGGGGAAATGAAAAACTGTTTTTT,CASSLARQGGNEKLFF
TRBJ1-2,NA,TRBV30,NA,TGTGCCTGGAGTGTGGGTGCGATCCCTCGGAGCTACACCTTC,CAWSVGAIPRSYTF
TRBJ2-3,NA,TRBV10-3,NA,TGTGCCATTGGTGGGGGGCGGGGGACGAGAGATACGCAGTATTTT,CAIGGGRGTRDTQYF
TRBJ2-7,TRBD2,TRBV19,NA,TGTGCCAGTAGTATCGGACTAGCCGGCGAGCAGTACTTC,CASSIGLAGEQYF
TRBJ1-1,NA,TRBV18,NA,TGTGCCAGCTCACTCAGAAGAGAGGGCTCCACTGAAGCTTTCTTT,CASSLRREGSTEAFF
TRBJ2-5,TRBD2,TRBV28,NA,TGTGCCAGCAGGGGGACTAGCGGGGGGCAAGAGACCCAGTACTTC,CASRGTSGGQETQYF
TRBJ1-5,NA,TRBV6-5,NA,TGTGCCAGCAGTTTCTCAACCATCAATCAGCCCCAGCATTTT,CASSFSTINQPQHF
TRBJ2-7,NA,TRBV5-6,NA,TGTGCCAGCAGCTTGGGCGCGGGGTACGAGCAGTACTTC,CASSLGAGYEQYF
TRBJ2-7,TRBD2,TRBV9,NA,TGTGCCAGCAGCCCCCGGACTAGCGGGTTTACCTACGAGCAGTACTTC,CASSPRTSGFTYEQYF
TRBJ2-5,TRBD1,TRBV4-2,once,TGTGCCAGCAGCCAAGACGGGACAGCTAGATCGGTTTCGACCCAGTACTTC,CASSQDGTARSVSTQYF
TRBJ1-2,NA,TRBV28,NA,TGTGCCAGCAGTTTACCTTCGGGGATCCTTGGCTACACCTTC,CASSLPSGILGYTF
TRBJ2-3,NA,TRBV6-5,NA,TGTGCCAGCAATGGGGCAGGGACCATAACAGATACGCAGTATTTT,CASNGAGTITDTQYF
TRBJ2-1,NA,TRBV3-1/TRBV3-2,NA,TGTGCCAGCAGCATGGAAGGATACAATGAGCAGTTCTTC,CASSMEGYNEQFF
TRBJ1-1,TRBD1,TRBV4-1,NA,TGCGCCAGCAGACCTGGACAGGGGCGACAACGGGACACTGAAGCTTTCTTT,CASRPGQGRQRDTEAFF
TRBJ2-1,TRBD2,TRBV5-1,NA,TGCGCCAGCAGCTTGGGACTAGCGGTTTACAATGAGCAGTTCTTC,CASSLGLAVYNEQFF
TRBJ1-5,TRBD1,TRBV27,NA,TGTGCCAGCAGATTACAGGGGGTTAGCCATCAGCCCCAGCATTTT,CASRLQGVSHQPQHF
TRBJ2-1,TRBD2,TRBV5-1,NA,TGCGCCAGCAGCTTGGAGGGGCGGGAGGGTGCTGAGCAGTTCTTC,CASSLEGREGAEQFF
TRBJ2-1,TRBD2,TRBV15,once,TGTGCCACCAGCAGAGATCTCGGGGAGGGGAACAATGAGCAGTTCTTC,CATSRDLGEGNNEQFF
TRBJ1-5,NA,TRBV6-1,NA,TGTGCCAGCAGTGAACAAGGCTATAGCAATCAGCCCCAGCATTTT,CASSEQGYSNQPQHF
TRBJ2-3,NA,TRBV7-3,NA,TGTGCCAGCAGCTTAACCGCGGGTGGTGGCACAGATACGCAGTATTTT,CASSLTAGGGTDTQYF
TRBJ1-2,TRBD1,TRBV6-5,NA,TGTGCCAGCAGGGGTACCGGGACAGGGGTTTATGGCTACACCTTC,CASRGTGTGVYGYTF
TRBJ2-7,TRBD2,TRBV3-1/TRBV3-2,NA,TGTGCCAGCAGCCAAGACAGGACTAGCGGGAGGGAAACCTACGAGCAGTACTTC,CASSQDRTSGRETYEQYF
TRBJ2-5,NA,TRBV5-6,NA,TGTGCCAGCAGCTTCACCGGTTTAGCAGGAGAGACCCAGTACTTC,CASSFTGLAGETQYF
TRBJ1-1,TRBD1,TRBV7-9,NA,TGTGCCAGCAGGGGACAGGGGAGCACTGAAGCTTTCTTT,CASRGQGSTEAFF
TRBJ1-2,NA,TRBV3-1/TRBV3-2,NA,TGTGCCAGCAGGAGGGACATCGGTGACGCGGGAAACTATGGCTACACCTTC,CASRRDIGDAGNYGYTF
TRBJ2-7,NA,TRBV5-1,NA,TGCGCCAGCAGCTTGGACACGAGGAGGTATGGGGACTACGAGCAGTACTTC,CASSLDTRRYGDYEQYF
TRBJ2-7,NA,TRBV5-1,NA,TGCGCCAGCAGCTTCCCAGGCCCCGAGCAGTACTTC,CASSFPGPEQYF
TRBJ1-1,NA,TRBV12-3/TRBV12-4,NA,TGTGCCAGCAGTCGCAGAGGTGGGAGTGAAGCTTTCTTT,CASSRRGGSEAFF
TRBJ2-1,TRBD2,TRBV6-2/TRBV6-3,NA,TGTGCCAGCAGTAAGCGGGGGGGCGGCGTTGAGCAGTTCTTC,CASSKRGGGVEQFF
TRBJ2-1,TRBD1,TRBV11-2,NA,TGTGCCAGCAGCTTGGGACAGGGGATCTACAATGAGCAGTTCTTC,CASSLGQGIYNEQFF
TRBJ2-3,NA,TRBV10-3,NA,TGTGCCATCATGACTGATGGCACAGATACGCAGTATTTT,CAIMTDGTDTQYF
TRBJ2-7,NA,TRBV18,once,TGTGCCAGCTCACCCGGATCTCGAAATAGTTACGAGCAGTACTTC,CASSPGSRNSYEQYF
TRBJ1-2,TRBD1,TRBV6-4,NA,TGTGCCAGCAGGAATGCCGAACGGACAGGAGAGAGGAGAAATGGCTACACCTTC,CASRNAERTGERRNGYTF
TRBJ1-2,NA,TRBV19,NA,TGTGCCAGTAGTCAATCAGGGGCCTATGGCTACACCTTC,CASSQSGAYGYTF
TRBJ2-7,TRBD1,TRBV5-1,NA,TGCGCCAGCAGCCTCCGGGACAGGGGCCCCTACGAGCAGTACTTC,CASSLRDRGPYEQYF
TRBJ1-1,NA,TRBV6-5,NA,TGTGCCAGCAACCGGGACAAGAACACTGAAGCTTTCTTT,CASNRDKNTEAFF
TRBJ1-1,NA,TRBV5-1,NA,TGCGCCAGCAGCCCAGAGCGGGGTAACGCTGAAGCTTTCTTT,CASSPERGNAEAFF
TRBJ2-1,NA,TRBV7-9,NA,TGTGCCATCCCCTCATCCTTCTCCTACAATGAGCAGTTCTTC,CAIPSSFSYNEQFF